Given below is one T cell receptor (beta chain) in context. The antigen remains unidentified. Trimming took 3 bases from V and 5 from J; bases not matched to a gene: 9. CDR1 is LGHNA, CDR2 YSLEER, per germline. The CDR3 runs to 15 residues. These data originate in a study of CD8+ T cells in alopecia areata. Across the study: Twice daily, treated patients received 5 to 10 mg of oral tofacitinib.

Treatment indicated: oral pan-JAK inhibitor, 5-10 mg twice daily. It was from PBMCs that CD4+ and CD8+ T cells were sorted. cDNA serving as the sequencing template came from extracted, reverse transcribed RNA. Profiling relied on immunoSEQ multiplex PCR, and the TCRdb table lists in-frame clones only, not all of them. The sample carries roughly 200,000 clones, about three fifths recorded once. Findings and caveats of the study: Unlike in mice, where it was clearer, TCR sharing across patients was less clear, possibly HLA-related. During tofacitinib treatment, many expanded lesional clones remained in scalp and blood.

The receptor's source is a human donor with alopecia areata. The chain links TRBV4-3 to TRBJ2-7; 8 bases line up with TRBD1. This specimen was CD4+ T cells sorted from blood, taken at week 4, from a patient treated with tofacitinib. The CDR3 sequence: CASSHLTGESDEQYF. CDR3 nucleotide sequence: TGCGCCAGCAGCCATCTGACAGGGGAGAGCGACGAGCAGTACTTC.